This TCR beta chain was retrieved from a study of blood T cell repertoires in COVID-19. Across the whole study: Sites across the United States, Italy and Spain contributed samples from acute and convalescent COVID-19. T cells, B-cell-depleted T cells, or PBMCs supplied cDNA or gDNA.

CDR3 length equals 16 residues. Germline values: CDR1 MNHEY, CDR2 SMNVEV (reference sequence). Losses at the gene ends were 5 bases for V and 2 bases for J; bases not matched to a gene: 8. Per the authors' pipeline: Amplification with reference gene primers provided the estimates of nucleated cell counts. Assay used: immunoSEQ multiplex PCR; TCRdb lists only in-frame clones, some missing. V and J calls and clone size follow that table, whereas D and trimming were derived from the DNA. This table has about 100,000 clones, 88% appearing once. This chain joins TRBV27 and TRBJ2-1, with 8 positions matching TRBD2. The specimen was peripheral blood. The source is an older woman with acute or convalescent COVID-19. In nucleotides, the CDR3 is TGTGCCAGCAGTCTCGGGACTAGATCGGCCTACAATGAGCAGTTCTTC. Amino acid sequence: CASSLGTRSAYNEQFF.